Listed below are T cell receptor beta chains from one sample, sequenced in a study of blood T cells in healthy people across ages. Via MiXCR, TCRdb re-called the 5' RACE reads, giving one row per CDR3 protein. Of about 1.4 million distinct CDR3 sequences listed, 59% are singletons. Sequencing input: blood. These receptors came from a man aged 18 to 29 in good health. Both conserved end residues are part of each CDR3. The D gene is left open where the match is weak.

v_call,d_call,j_call,cdr3_aa
TRBV30,NA,TRBJ1-2,CAGSESYGYTF
TRBV27,NA,TRBJ2-1,CASSPSVGFGSNEQFF
TRBV7-8,TRBD1,TRBJ2-5,CASSRGDRTQETQYF
TRBV7-9,NA,TRBJ2-3,CASSSPLKDTQYF
TRBV4-3,TRBD1,TRBJ2-7,CASSQDIGTAYEQYF
TRBV6-5,NA,TRBJ1-1,CASSSTPSMNTEAFF
TRBV5-1,NA,TRBJ1-4,CASSLKDSTTNEKLFF
TRBV21-1,NA,TRBJ2-4,CASSKVPPTVRGIRHSQYF
TRBV10-3,TRBD1,TRBJ2-5,CAIGGQGIEETQYF
TRBV7-9,TRBD1,TRBJ2-7,CASSLRTGDIYNEQYF
TRBV27,NA,TRBJ1-2,CASSLDRTHDGYTF
TRBV7-6,TRBD2,TRBJ2-1,CASSLGSGGQRNEQFF
TRBV7-8,TRBD1,NA,CASSFLAGGGEQYF